This note documents a single T cell receptor beta chain sequence. These data belong to a study of blood T cell repertoires in COVID-19. Study details: Acute-phase and convalescent COVID-19 samples originated in the United States, Italy and Spain. Sources were T cells, B-cell-depleted T cells, or PBMCs; the material itself was cDNA or gDNA.

This CDR3 spans 16 amino acids. Germline V CDR1 and CDR2: DFQATT, SNEGSKA (reference sequence). V shed 3 bases and J shed 3 bases, with 18 bases lying between them. Here immunoSEQ multiplex PCR was the method, and the copy in TCRdb shows in-frame clones only, minus some. The repertoire holds about 180,000 clones, roughly 80% seen once, with approximately 7% in the top ten. The rearrangement uses TRBV20-1 and TRBJ1-3; possible D gene TRBD1, 5 bases. This TCR came from a human donor in a cohort sampled during active COVID-19. Source material: peripheral blood. CDR3 loop: CSASPRGGGFGNTIYF. DNA for the CDR3: TGCAGTGCTAGTCCCCGCGGCGGGGGGTTTGGAAACACCATATATTTT.